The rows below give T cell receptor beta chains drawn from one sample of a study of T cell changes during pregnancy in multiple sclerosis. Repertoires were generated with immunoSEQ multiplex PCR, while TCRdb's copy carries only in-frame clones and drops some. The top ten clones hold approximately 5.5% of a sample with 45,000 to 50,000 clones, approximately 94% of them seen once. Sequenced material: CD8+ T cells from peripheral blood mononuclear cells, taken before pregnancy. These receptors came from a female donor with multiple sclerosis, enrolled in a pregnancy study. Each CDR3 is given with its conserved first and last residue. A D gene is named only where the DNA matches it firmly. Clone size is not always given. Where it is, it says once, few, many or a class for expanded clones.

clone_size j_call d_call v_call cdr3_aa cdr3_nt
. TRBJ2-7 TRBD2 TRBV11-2 CASSFVTSGSNEQYF TGTGCCAGCAGCTTCGTCACTAGCGGGAGCAACGAGCAGTACTTC
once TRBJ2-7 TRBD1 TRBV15 CATSWTGALYEQYF TGTGCCACCAGCTGGACAGGTGCTCTCTACGAGCAGTACTTC
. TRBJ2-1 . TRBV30 CARGTVSYNEQFF TGTGCCCGGGGGACGGTCTCCTACAATGAGCAGTTCTTC
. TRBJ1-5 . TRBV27 CASLGNHNQPQHF TGTGCCAGCCTCGGGAACCACAATCAGCCCCAGCATTTT
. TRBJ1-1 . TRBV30 CAWSVSPNTEAFF TGTGCCTGGAGTGTAAGCCCAAACACTGAAGCTTTCTTT
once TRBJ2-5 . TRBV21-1 CASLYPCQAWYQETQYF .
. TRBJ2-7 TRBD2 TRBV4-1 CASSQGLAGVTYEQYF TGCGCCAGCAGCCAGGGACTAGCGGGAGTCACCTACGAGCAGTACTTC
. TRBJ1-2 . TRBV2 CASSGRQNYGYTF TGTGCCAGCAGTGGGCGGCAGAACTATGGCTACACCTTC
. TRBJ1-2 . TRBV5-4 CASSLELSREGYTF TGTGCCAGCAGCTTGGAGTTGAGCCGGGAGGGCTACACCTTC
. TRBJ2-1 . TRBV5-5 CASSWGGAVSYNEQFF TGTGCCAGCAGCTGGGGGGGGGCCGTATCCTACAATGAGCAGTTCTTC
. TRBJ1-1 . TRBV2 CASPAGMNTEAFF TGTGCCAGCCCGGCGGGGATGAACACTGAAGCTTTCTTT
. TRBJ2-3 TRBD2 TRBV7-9 CASSLSGRPPDTQYF TGTGCCAGCAGCTTAAGCGGGAGGCCCCCAGATACGCAGTATTTT
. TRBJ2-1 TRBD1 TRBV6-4 CASSDGDSDYNEQFF TGTGCCAGCAGTGACGGGGACAGTGACTACAATGAGCAGTTCTTC
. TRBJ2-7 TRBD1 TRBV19 CASSRDRGLSYEQYF TGTGCCAGTAGTAGGGACAGGGGGCTTTCCTACGAGCAGTACTTC
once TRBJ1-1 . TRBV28 CASSLEGLNTEAFF TGTGCCAGCAGTTTGGAGGGTCTGAACACTGAAGCTTTCTTT